This T cell receptor (beta chain) was retrieved from a study of cytomegalovirus exposure and HLA in healthy donors. The count of this clone is one. Its antigen is still unknown. 13 Jbeta primers and 60 Vbeta primers were used for the PCR. Clones were read by immunoSEQ multiplex PCR, and TCRdb kept only the in-frame ones, dropping some. The repertoire holds about 50,000 clones, with approximately 77% as singletons. Points from the study as a whole: The classifier was said to identify cytomegalovirus status with high specificity and sensitivity.

V lost 0 bases, J lost 7 bases, and 16 bases stayed unmatched. CDR3 length equals 19 residues. From germline, CDR1 is SGHNT and CDR2 YYREEE (reference sequence). The clonotype comes from a woman in her forties or fifties in good health and CMV-seronegative. The V gene is TRBV5-4, the J gene TRBJ2-1; 10 nucleotides line up with TRBD2. What was sequenced was PBMCs. CDR3 residues: CASSLGGGSLLAGDNEQFF. Written as DNA, the CDR3 is TGTGCCAGCAGCTTGGGGGGTGGGAGTTTGCTAGCGGGAGATAATGAGCAGTTCTTC.